This T cell receptor (beta chain) was captured in a study of T-cell reconstitution after alpha-beta-depleted transplantation in children (TCRdb year 2016). As for the study more broadly: T-cell immune reconstitution after TCRalphabeta/CD19-depleted allogeneic hematopoietic cell transplantation in children was quantitatively tracked in the study by means of TCR repertoire profiling.

Based on the germline V gene, the CDR1 and CDR2 sequences are SQVTM and ANQGSEA. At the junction V is shortened by 3 bases and J by 4 bases, with 8 bases in between. The CDR3 numbers 12 residues from cysteine through phenylalanine. The sequence is cut down to CDR3 DNA, 36 bases in frame from base 1. What the treatment or condition label conveys for this sample: allogeneic hematopoietic cell transplantation with graft depleted of TCRalphabeta T cells and CD19 B cells. TCRalphabeta/CD19-depleted allogeneic hematopoietic cell grafts were given to the transplant recipients, all of whom were children. Library prep was done by PCR. The reads were generated on an Illumina HiSeq 2500. TCR library preparation used molecular barcoding, with unique molecular identifiers applied to normalize quantification of the TCRbeta repertoire. The public reads were run again by TCRdb, first through fastp at Q25 and then through MiXCR, and only productive beta chains were kept. Entries that share a CDR3 protein sequence are merged under the most common genes and DNA. This sample gives hundreds of thousands of distinct CDR3 sequences in total; less than 9.5% of them show up just once. Of the sample, approximately 9.6% is held by the ten largest clones.

The study at large found these results: The frequencies of hyperexpanded clones fell over the following months, and after one year, T-cell counts and TCRbeta diversity were mostly attributed to newly produced T cells. The apparently early alphabetaT-cell count recovery about two months after transplant was reportedly dependent on only several hundred rapidly expanded clones derived from non-depleted graft cells. In some patients, the high TCRbeta diversity seen at day 60 was put down to recipient T cells and intrathymic progenitors that had survived conditioning.

This clonotype has at least ten counts. Its cognate antigen has yet to be identified. Per-base qualities were not stored, and no clone one base away is much larger. The receptor was isolated from a female patient aged 2-15 years who had a stem cell transplant for Fanconi anemia, so the T cells may come from the graft donor. The chain joins TRBV29-1 to TRBJ2-3; TRBD2 is possibly the D segment (5 matching bases). The sequences come from peripheral blood, collected 360 days after TCRalphabeta/CD19-depleted stem cell transplant. For the CDR3, the sequence is CSVDRGADTQYF. The nucleotides read TGCAGCGTTGATCGGGGAGCAGATACGCAGTATTTT.